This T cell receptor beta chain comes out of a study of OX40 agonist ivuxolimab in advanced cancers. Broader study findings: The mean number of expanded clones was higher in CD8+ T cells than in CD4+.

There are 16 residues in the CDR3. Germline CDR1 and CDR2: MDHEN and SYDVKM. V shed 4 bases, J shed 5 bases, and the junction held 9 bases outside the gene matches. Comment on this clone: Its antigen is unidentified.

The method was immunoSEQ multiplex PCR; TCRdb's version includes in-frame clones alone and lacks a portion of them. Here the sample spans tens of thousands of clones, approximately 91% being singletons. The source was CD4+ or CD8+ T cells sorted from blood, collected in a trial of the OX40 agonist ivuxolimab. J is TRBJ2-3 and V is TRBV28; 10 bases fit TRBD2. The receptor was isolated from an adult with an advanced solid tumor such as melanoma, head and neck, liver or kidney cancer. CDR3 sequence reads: CASSYQAGGQGDTQYF. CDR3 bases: TGTGCCAGCAGTTACCAAGCGGGGGGGCAGGGAGATACGCAGTATTTT. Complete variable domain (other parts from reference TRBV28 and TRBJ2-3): DVKVTQSSRYLVKRTGEKVFLECVQDMDHENMFWYRQDPGLGLRLIYFSYDVKMKEKGDIPEGYSVSREKKERFSLILESASTNQTSMYLCASSYQAGGQGDTQYFGPGTRLTVL.